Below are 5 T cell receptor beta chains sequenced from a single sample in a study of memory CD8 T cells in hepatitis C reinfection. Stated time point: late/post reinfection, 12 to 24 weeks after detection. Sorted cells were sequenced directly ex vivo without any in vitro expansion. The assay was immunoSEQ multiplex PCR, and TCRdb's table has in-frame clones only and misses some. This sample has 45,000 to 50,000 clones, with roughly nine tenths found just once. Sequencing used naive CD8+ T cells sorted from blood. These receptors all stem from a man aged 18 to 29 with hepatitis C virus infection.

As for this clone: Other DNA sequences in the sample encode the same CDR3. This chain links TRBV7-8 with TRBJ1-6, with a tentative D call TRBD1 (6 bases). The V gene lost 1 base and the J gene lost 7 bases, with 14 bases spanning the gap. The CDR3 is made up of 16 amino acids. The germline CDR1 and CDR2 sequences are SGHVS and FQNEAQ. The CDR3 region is CASSLELGALNSPLHF. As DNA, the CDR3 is TGTGCCAGCAGCTTAGAATTGGGGGCGCTGAATTCACCCCTCCACTTT. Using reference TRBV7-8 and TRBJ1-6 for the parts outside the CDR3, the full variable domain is GAGVSQSPRYKVAKRGQDVALRCDPISGHVSLFWYQQALGQGPEFLTYFQNEAQLDKSGLPSDRFFAERPEGSVSTLKIQRTQQEDSAVYLCASSLELGALNSPLHFGNGTRLTVT.

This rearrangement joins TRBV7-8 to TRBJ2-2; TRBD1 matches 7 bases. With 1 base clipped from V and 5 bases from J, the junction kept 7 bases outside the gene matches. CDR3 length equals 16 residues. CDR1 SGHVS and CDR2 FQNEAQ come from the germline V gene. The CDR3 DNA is TGTGCCAGCAGCTTAGGAGAATTGACAGGGACCGGGGAGCTGTTTTTT. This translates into CASSLGELTGTGELFF.

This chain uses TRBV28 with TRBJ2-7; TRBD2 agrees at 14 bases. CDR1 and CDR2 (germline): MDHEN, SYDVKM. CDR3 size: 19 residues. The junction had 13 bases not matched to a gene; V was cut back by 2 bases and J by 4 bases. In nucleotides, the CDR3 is TGTGCCAGCAGTTTAATGGCAGAGACTAGCGGGAGGGCCTGGTACGAGCAGTACTTC. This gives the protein CASSLMAETSGRAWYEQYF. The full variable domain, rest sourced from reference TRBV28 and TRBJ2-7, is DVKVTQSSRYLVKRTGEKVFLECVQDMDHENMFWYRQDPGLGLRLIYFSYDVKMKEKGDIPEGYSVSREKKERFSLILESASTNQTSMYLCASSLMAETSGRAWYEQYFGPGTRLTVT.

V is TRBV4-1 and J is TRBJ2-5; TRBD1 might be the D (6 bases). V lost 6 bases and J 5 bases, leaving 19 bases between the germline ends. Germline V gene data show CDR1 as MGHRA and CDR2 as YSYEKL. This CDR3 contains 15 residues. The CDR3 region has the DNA TGCGCCAGCAGTCCTACACAGGGAGTGGGGGAGACCCAGTACTTC. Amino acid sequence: CASSPTQGVGETQYF.

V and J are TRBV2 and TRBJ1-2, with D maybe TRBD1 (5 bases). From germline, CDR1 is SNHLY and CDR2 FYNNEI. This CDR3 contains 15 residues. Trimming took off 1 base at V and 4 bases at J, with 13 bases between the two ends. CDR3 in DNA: TGTGCCAGCAGTGAAGGTGATGGGGGGATCTATGGCTACACCTTC. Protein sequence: CASSEGDGGIYGYTF.